This is a list of T cell receptor beta chains from one sample in a study of T cells in localized non-small cell lung cancer. Data came from immunoSEQ multiplex PCR; TCRdb stores just in-frame clones and leaves some out. The sample records 35,000 or so clones, 85% to 90% being singletons. This sample comprised peripheral blood, obtained before any cancer treatment. The receptor source for this set is a man between 40 and 70 years old with stage I lung adenocarcinoma. Each CDR3 is given with its conserved first and last residue. A D gene is named only where the DNA matches it firmly. Clone size appears in some rows only: once, few, many, or a class for an expanded clone.

J gene: TRBJ2-7; V gene: TRBV7-9; clone size: NA; D gene: NA; CDR3 protein: CASSLNGKGSYEQYF; CDR3 DNA: TGTGCCAGCAGCTTAAATGGAAAAGGATCCTACGAGCAGTACTTC
J gene: TRBJ1-5; V gene: TRBV30; clone size: NA; D gene: NA; CDR3 protein: CAAKDSDQPQHF; CDR3 DNA: TGTGCCGCGAAGGACAGTGATCAGCCCCAGCATTTT
J gene: TRBJ1-1; V gene: TRBV5-1; clone size: NA; D gene: NA; CDR3 protein: CASSLGGVNTEAFF; CDR3 DNA: TGCGCCAGCAGCTTGGGGGGCGTGAACACTGAAGCTTTCTTT
J gene: TRBJ2-7; V gene: TRBV9; clone size: NA; D gene: NA; CDR3 protein: CASSLSEGVSYEQYF; CDR3 DNA: TGTGCCAGCAGCCTATCTGAGGGGGTCTCCTACGAGCAGTACTTC
J gene: TRBJ1-6; V gene: TRBV10-2; clone size: NA; D gene: TRBD1; CDR3 protein: CASSESGTVLSPLHF; CDR3 DNA: TGCGCCAGCAGTGAGTCGGGGACAGTCCTTTCACCCCTCCACTTT
J gene: TRBJ2-5; V gene: TRBV25-1; clone size: NA; D gene: NA; CDR3 protein: CASSPEGGWETQYF; CDR3 DNA: TGTGCCAGCAGCCCCGAGGGGGGATGGGAGACCCAGTACTTC
J gene: TRBJ2-6; V gene: TRBV30; clone size: once; D gene: NA; CDR3 protein: CAWSSLPLAPGANVLTF; CDR3 DNA: TGTGCCTGGAGTTCACTCCCGCTGGCTCCTGGGGCCAACGTCCTGACTTTC
J gene: TRBJ1-5; V gene: TRBV6-5; clone size: NA; D gene: NA; CDR3 protein: CASSYSTGADQPQHF; CDR3 DNA: TGTGCCAGCAGTTACTCGACAGGAGCGGATCAGCCCCAGCATTTT
J gene: TRBJ1-1; V gene: TRBV19; clone size: NA; D gene: TRBD1; CDR3 protein: CASSPWTGGLNTEAFF; CDR3 DNA: TGTGCCAGTAGTCCATGGACAGGGGGGCTGAACACTGAAGCTTTCTTT
J gene: TRBJ2-3; V gene: TRBV6-1; clone size: once; D gene: NA; CDR3 protein: CASSRLQTDTQYF; CDR3 DNA: TGTGCCAGCAGTCGACTACAGACAGATACGCAGTATTTT
J gene: TRBJ2-7; V gene: TRBV16; clone size: NA; D gene: NA; CDR3 protein: CASSHYRKAYEQYF; CDR3 DNA: TGTGCCAGCAGCCATTACAGGAAGGCCTACGAGCAGTACTTC
J gene: TRBJ2-4; V gene: TRBV30; clone size: NA; D gene: NA; CDR3 protein: CAWSVKGAKNIQYF; CDR3 DNA: TGTGCCTGGAGTGTAAAGGGCGCCAAAAACATTCAGTACTTC
J gene: TRBJ2-7; V gene: TRBV11-2; clone size: NA; D gene: TRBD1; CDR3 protein: CASSGTGIEQYF; CDR3 DNA: TGTGCCAGCAGCGGGACAGGGATCGAGCAGTACTTC
J gene: TRBJ2-1; V gene: TRBV6-4; clone size: NA; D gene: NA; CDR3 protein: CASSRDPDMGEQFF; CDR3 DNA: TGTGCCAGCTCCCGGGACCCCGACATGGGTGAGCAGTTCTTC
J gene: TRBJ2-1; V gene: TRBV7-2; clone size: NA; D gene: NA; CDR3 protein: CASSLFPRTINNEQFF; CDR3 DNA: TGTGCCAGCAGCTTATTCCCTCGGACAATTAACAATGAGCAGTTCTTC
J gene: TRBJ1-3; V gene: TRBV12-5; clone size: NA; D gene: TRBD1; CDR3 protein: CASGGTGVGNTIYF; CDR3 DNA: TGTGCTAGTGGCGGGACAGGGGTTGGAAACACCATATATTTT
J gene: TRBJ1-5; V gene: TRBV18; clone size: NA; D gene: NA; CDR3 protein: CASSLGPGGNQPQHF; CDR3 DNA: TGTGCCAGCTCACTCGGACCAGGGGGCAATCAGCCCCAGCATTTT
J gene: TRBJ2-1; V gene: TRBV15; clone size: NA; D gene: NA; CDR3 protein: CATSRVATSYNEQFF; CDR3 DNA: TGTGCCACCAGCAGAGTGGCCACCTCCTACAATGAGCAGTTCTTC
J gene: TRBJ2-2; V gene: TRBV18; clone size: NA; D gene: TRBD1; CDR3 protein: CASSPTGGVNTGELFF; CDR3 DNA: TGTGCCAGCTCACCGACAGGGGGAGTGAACACCGGGGAGCTGTTTTTT
J gene: TRBJ1-6; V gene: TRBV30; clone size: NA; D gene: NA; CDR3 protein: CAWKYRRGDYNSPLHF; CDR3 DNA: TGTGCCTGGAAGTACCGCCGAGGTGACTATAATTCACCCCTCCACTTT
J gene: TRBJ2-1; V gene: TRBV11-2; clone size: NA; D gene: NA; CDR3 protein: CASSLRGINYNEQFF; CDR3 DNA: TGTGCCAGCAGCTTAAGGGGGATTAATTACAATGAGCAGTTCTTC
J gene: TRBJ1-1; V gene: TRBV20-1; clone size: NA; D gene: TRBD1; CDR3 protein: CSARDRREAFF; CDR3 DNA: TGCAGTGCTAGGGACAGGAGAGAAGCTTTCTTT
J gene: TRBJ2-1; V gene: TRBV5-1; clone size: NA; D gene: NA; CDR3 protein: CASSLARNEQFF; CDR3 DNA: TGCGCCAGCAGCTTGGCTAGGAATGAGCAGTTCTTC